This entry features one T cell receptor (beta chain) sequence. The antigen remains unidentified. The entry originates in a study of circulating and synovial CD4+ cells in juvenile arthritis. Some clones are missing from TCRdb's copy, which holds only in-frame ones; the method was immunoSEQ multiplex PCR. The repertoire consists of approximately 36,000 clones, with around 96% occurring once and the leading ten covering about 0.7%. Findings and caveats of the study: Bulk blood CD4 repertoires were more diverse than these. CPL and bulk CD4 samples differed at least tenfold in T cell genomes.

This receptor was obtained from a human donor with juvenile idiopathic arthritis. The sample was CD4+ T cells from blood.

In nucleotides, the CDR3 is TGTGCCAGCAGTGACCCCCTCGGGACAGCGGACAGCTCAAGCTCCTACAATGAGCAGTTCTTC. Protein: CASSDPLGTADSSSSYNEQFF. The rearrangement uses TRBV2 and TRBJ2-1; 7 bases agree with TRBD1. V gave up 3 bases and J gave up 0 bases; unmatched junction bases: 20. Germline assignment: CDR1 SNHLY and CDR2 FYNNEI. The CDR3 is made up of 21 amino acids.